This TCR beta chain was identified during a study of T cell responses to AZD1222 COVID-19 vaccine (dated by TCRdb to the early 2020s). In the study overall: AZD1222 recipients given second doses at about 4 weeks or at about 12 weeks were pooled, since spike-specific TCR depth and breadth were not found to differ between the two schedules. A total of approximately 240 trial participants underwent TCR sequencing, of whom roughly 210 had received two doses of AZD1222 and around 25 had received two doses of the MenACWY control vaccine. Trial participants were enrolled by age into subgroups of 18-55, 56-69 and 70-plus years, and about 150, 27 and 61 TCR-sequenced participants, respectively, were included in these subgroups. What the study reported, not specific to this receptor: Because no day 14 peak-response samples were available, the repertoires could be characterized only after the peak T cell response. Reportedly, almost half of the unique spike-specific TCRs recognized epitopes lying outside the regions that are mutated in the B.1.351 and B.1.1.7 variants. The 56-69-year group was small, and its depth increase did not reach significance, likely because of low power. A significant rise in spike-specific TCR breadth and depth was observed after two AZD1222 doses relative to day 0 and relative to MenACWY recipients. Conclusions about previously exposed vaccinees are limited, since just five or six AZD1222 recipients were seropositive for SARS-CoV-2 at baseline. The vaccine-associated CD4 TCRs covered the entire spike protein, and the dominant responses fell in regions 160-218 and 743-854. Most participants were white British and females outnumbered males, and the authors suggested that clonal diversity may have been underestimated.

The CDR3 regions of human TCRbeta chains were analyzed by immunosequencing. In the authors' own workflow: Repertoire TCRs were checked for matches against a reference library of SARS-CoV-2-specific TCRs that had been generated using the MIRA antigen-specificity platform. Breadth meant the fraction of unique TCRs that were SARS-CoV-2-associated, whereas depth meant the fraction of total T cells that were SARS-CoV-2-associated. Using the MIRA data, each spike-specific TCR was mapped to the spike region that the TCR reacts to and placed in a CD4 or CD8 class. Log10-transformed breadth and depth values were compared by one-way ANOVA with Sidak's multiple comparisons tests. This is the immuneACCESS table as TCRdb keeps it, with only in-frame sequences that have V and J called. A part of the clones is gone; compared with another copy, unresolved V genes explain less than half, and the rest is unexplained. The DNA was the basis for D and trimming; V, J and clone size are from that table. The sample table holds around 100,000 clones, of which 75% to 95% were seen once. Of the sample, approximately 1.3% falls within the top ten clones.

To note about this clone: The antigen it binds to is not known. One base away there is no much larger clone; base qualities are not given.

The time point label of this sample denotes: baseline before first vaccination. The vaccinee samples were drawn from two UK trials, COV001 and COV002, one of which was a single-blind randomized controlled phase 2/3 trial testing AZD1222 (ChAdOx1 nCoV-19) in healthy adults. For TCRbeta chain sequencing, PBMC samples from trial participants were taken at day 0 and at day 28 after the second dose. Measured from the cysteine to the phenylalanine, the CDR3 is 13 residues long. Only CDR3 DNA is held: 39 bases, read in frame from base 1. The trim is 5 bases for V and 7 bases for J, with a gap of 14 bases between the germline ends. Via the germline V gene (reference sequence), CDR1 is SEHNR and CDR2 FQNEAQ.

This clonotype originated in an adult in good health. The sequenced sample was peripheral blood, obtained on day 0 of AZD1222 vaccination. Recombination linked TRBV7-9 to TRBJ1-1; the D segment cannot be called with confidence. CDR3 reads: CASSLLGSNEAFF. The sequenced DNA: TGTGCCAGCAGCCTACTGGGCAGCAATGAAGCTTTCTTT. The entire variable domain, with the stretches around the CDR3 drawn from the reference TRBV7-9 and TRBJ1-1 proteins, is DTGVSQNPRHKITKRGQNVTFRCDPISEHNRLYWYRQTLGQGPEFLTYFQNEAQLEKSRLLSDRFSAERPKGSFSTLEIQRTEQGDSAMYLCASSLLGSNEAFFGQGTRLTVV.